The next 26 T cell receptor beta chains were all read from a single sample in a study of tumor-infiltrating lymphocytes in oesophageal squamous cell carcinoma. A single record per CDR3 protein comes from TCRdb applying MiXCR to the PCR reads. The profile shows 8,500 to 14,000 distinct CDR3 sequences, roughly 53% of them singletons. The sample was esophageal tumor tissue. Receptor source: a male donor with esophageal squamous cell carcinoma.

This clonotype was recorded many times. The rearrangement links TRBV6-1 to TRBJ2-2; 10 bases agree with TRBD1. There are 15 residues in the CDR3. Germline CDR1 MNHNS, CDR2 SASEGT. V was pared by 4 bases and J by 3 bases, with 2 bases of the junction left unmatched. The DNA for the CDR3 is TGTGCCAGCAGTGGGGGGACAGGGGACACCGGGGAGCTGTTTTTT. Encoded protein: CASSGGTGDTGELFF.

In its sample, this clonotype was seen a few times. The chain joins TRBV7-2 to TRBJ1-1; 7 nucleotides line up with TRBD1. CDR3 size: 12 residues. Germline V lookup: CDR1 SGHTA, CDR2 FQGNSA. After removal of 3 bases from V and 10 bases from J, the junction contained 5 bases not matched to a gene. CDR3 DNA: TGTGCCAGCAGCTTCGCAGGGGGGGTAGCTTTCTTT. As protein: CASSFAGGVAFF.

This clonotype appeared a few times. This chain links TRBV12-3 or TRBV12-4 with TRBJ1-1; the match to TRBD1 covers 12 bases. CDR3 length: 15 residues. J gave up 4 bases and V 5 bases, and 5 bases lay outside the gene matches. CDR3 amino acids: CASSRPGQGATEAFF. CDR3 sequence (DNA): TGTGCCAGCAGTAGACCGGGACAGGGGGCCACTGAAGCTTTCTTT.

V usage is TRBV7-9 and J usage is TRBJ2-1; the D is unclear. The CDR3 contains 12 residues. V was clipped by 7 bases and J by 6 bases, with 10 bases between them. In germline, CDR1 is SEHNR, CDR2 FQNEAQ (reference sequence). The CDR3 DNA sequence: TGTGCCAGCACTCTAGGGCCCAATGAGCAGTTCTTC. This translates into CASTLGPNEQFF.

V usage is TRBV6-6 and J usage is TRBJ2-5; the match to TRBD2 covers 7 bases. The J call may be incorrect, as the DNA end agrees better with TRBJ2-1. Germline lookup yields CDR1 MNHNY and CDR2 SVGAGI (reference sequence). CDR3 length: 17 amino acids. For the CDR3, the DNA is TGTGCCAGCAGTCACGTTCTCTTAAGCGGGACCCTAGGGGAGCAGTTCTTC. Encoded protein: CASSHVLLSGTLGEQFF.

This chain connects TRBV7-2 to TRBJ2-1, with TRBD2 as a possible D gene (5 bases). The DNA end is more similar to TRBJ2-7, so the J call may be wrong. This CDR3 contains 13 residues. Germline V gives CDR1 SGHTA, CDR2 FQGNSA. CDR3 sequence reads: CASSAADPYEQYF. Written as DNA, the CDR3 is TGTGCCAGCAGCGCAGCGGACCCCTACGAGCAGTACTTC.

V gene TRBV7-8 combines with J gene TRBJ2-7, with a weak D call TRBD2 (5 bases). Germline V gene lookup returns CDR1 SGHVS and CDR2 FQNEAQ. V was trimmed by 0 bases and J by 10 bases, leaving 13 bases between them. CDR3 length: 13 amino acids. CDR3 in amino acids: CASSLADGVGQYF. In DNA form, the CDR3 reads TGTGCCAGCAGCTTAGCCGACGGGGTTGGCCAGTACTTC.

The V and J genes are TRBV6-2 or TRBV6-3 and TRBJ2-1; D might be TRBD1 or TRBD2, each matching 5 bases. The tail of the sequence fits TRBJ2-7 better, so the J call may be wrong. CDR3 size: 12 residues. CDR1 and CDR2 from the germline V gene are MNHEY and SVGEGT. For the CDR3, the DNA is TGTGCCAGCAGTAGGGACGCTTACGAGCAGTACTTC. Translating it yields CASSRDAYEQYF.

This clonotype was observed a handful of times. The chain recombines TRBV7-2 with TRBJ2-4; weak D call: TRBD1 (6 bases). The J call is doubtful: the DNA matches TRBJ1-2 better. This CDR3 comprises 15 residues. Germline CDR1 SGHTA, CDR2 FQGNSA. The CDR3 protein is CASSSYRDTGYGYTF. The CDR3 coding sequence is TGTGCCAGCAGTTCATACCGGGACACGGGCTATGGCTACACCTTC.

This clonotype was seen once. CDR3 coding DNA: TGTGCCAGCAGCTTAGAACGGACCTACGAGCAGTACTTC. It codes for CASSLERTYEQYF. The chain employs TRBV7-6 and TRBJ2-1; D call uncertain. The assigned J gene may be wrong: the sequence end matches TRBJ2-7 better. The CDR3 covers 13 residues. Germline V gene data show CDR1 as SGHVS and CDR2 as FNYEAQ.

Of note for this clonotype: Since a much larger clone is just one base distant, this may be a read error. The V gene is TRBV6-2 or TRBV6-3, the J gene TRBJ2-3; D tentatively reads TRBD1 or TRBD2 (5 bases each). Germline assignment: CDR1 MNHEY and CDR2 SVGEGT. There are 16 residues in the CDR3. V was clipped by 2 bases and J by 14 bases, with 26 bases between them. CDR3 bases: TGTGCCAGCAGTTACGCAGGGTTCGCGAACACCGGGGAGCTGTATTTT. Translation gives CASSYAGFANTGELYF.

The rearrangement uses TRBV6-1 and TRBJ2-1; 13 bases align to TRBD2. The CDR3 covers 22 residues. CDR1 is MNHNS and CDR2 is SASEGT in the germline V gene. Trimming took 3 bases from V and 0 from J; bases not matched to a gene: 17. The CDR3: CASSDSLDVRTSGGSSYNEQFF. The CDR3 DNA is TGTGCCAGCAGTGACAGCTTGGATGTGAGGACTAGCGGGGGCAGCTCCTACAATGAGCAGTTCTTC.

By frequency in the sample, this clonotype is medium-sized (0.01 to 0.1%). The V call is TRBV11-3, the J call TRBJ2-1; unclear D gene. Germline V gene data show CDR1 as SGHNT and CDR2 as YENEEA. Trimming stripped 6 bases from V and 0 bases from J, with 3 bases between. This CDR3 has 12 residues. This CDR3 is CASSVSYNEQFF. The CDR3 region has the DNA TGTGCCAGCAGTGTCTCCTACAATGAGCAGTTCTTC.

The CDR3 coding sequence is TGCGCCAGCAGTGACAGCGGGACCGCCTACGAGCAGTACTTC. Translation: CASSDSGTAYEQYF. This chain uses TRBV10-2 with TRBJ2-5; 7 bases line up with TRBD2. The J call could be wrong; TRBJ2-7 is a better fit for the DNA end. CDR3 length equals 14 residues. Germline CDR1 is WSHSY and CDR2 is SAAADI.

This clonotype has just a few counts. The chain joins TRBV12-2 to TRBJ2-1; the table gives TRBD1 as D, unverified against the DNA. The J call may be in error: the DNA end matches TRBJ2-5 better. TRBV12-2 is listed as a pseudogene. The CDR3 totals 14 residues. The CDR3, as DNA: TGTGCAAGTCGCTTAAACAGGGTCCAAGAGACCCAGTACTTC. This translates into CASRLNRVQETQYF.

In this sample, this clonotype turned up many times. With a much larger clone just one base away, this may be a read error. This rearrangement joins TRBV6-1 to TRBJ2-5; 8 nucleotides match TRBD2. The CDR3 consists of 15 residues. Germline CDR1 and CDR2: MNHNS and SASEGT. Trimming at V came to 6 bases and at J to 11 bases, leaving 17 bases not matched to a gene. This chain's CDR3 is CASRSGRAYYNEQYF. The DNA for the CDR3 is TGTGCCAGCAGGAGCGGGAGAGCCTACTACAATGAGCAGTACTTC.

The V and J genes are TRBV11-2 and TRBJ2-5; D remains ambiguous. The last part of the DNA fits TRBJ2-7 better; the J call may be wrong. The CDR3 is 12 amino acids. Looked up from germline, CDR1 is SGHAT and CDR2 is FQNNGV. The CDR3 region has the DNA TGTGCCAGCAGCCCGCAGGCCTACGAGCAGTACTTC. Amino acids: CASSPQAYEQYF.

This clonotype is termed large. CDR3 DNA: TGTGCCAGCAGTTACTCAGGACTAGCGGGAGAAGGCGCAGAGACCCAGTACTTC. Its translation is CASSYSGLAGEGAETQYF. This chain uses TRBV6-6 with TRBJ2-5, with 13 bases identical to TRBD2. V was pared by 0 bases and J by 4 bases, with 8 bases of the junction left unmatched. The CDR3 covers 18 residues. Per the germline V gene, CDR1 is MNHNY and CDR2 is SVGAGI (reference sequence).

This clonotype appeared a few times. The CDR3 spells CASSVGYKQGQFEQYF. As DNA, the CDR3 is TGTGCCAGCAGCGTTGGGTACAAACAGGGACAATTCGAGCAGTACTTC. The rearrangement joins TRBV9 to TRBJ2-5, with D possibly TRBD1 on 6 matching bases. The DNA end is more similar to TRBJ2-7, so the J call may be wrong. This CDR3 comprises 16 residues. CDR1 SGDLS and CDR2 YYNGEE come from the germline V gene.

CDR3 protein: CASRFAMGQNTGELFF. CDR3 coding DNA: TGTGCCAGCAGATTCGCCATGGGACAGAACACCGGGGAGCTGTTTTTT. The chain recombines TRBV7-3 with TRBJ2-2; perhaps TRBD1 as D (6 bases). V was clipped by 6 bases and J by 1 base, with 15 bases between them. This CDR3 spans 16 amino acids. Germline CDR1 reads SGHTA; CDR2 reads FQGTGA.

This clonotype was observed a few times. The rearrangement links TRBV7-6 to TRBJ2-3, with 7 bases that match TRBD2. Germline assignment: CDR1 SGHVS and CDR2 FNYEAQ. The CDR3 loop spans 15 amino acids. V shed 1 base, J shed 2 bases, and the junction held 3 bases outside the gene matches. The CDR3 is CASSLGAGFTDTQYF. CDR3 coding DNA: TGTGCCAGCAGCTTAGGAGCGGGGTTCACAGATACGCAGTATTTT.

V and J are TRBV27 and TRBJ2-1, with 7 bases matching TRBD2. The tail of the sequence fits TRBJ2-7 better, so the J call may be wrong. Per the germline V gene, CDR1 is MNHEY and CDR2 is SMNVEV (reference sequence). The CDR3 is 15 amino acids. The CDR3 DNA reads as TGTGCCAGCAGTTTAAGACTAGCTCTCGTCAATGAGCAGTACTTC. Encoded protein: CASSLRLALVNEQYF.

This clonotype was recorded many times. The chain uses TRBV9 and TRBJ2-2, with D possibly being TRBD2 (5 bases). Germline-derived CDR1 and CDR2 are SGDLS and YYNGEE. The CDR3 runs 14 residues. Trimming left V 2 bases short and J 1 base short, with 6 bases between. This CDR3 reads CASSVAGNTGELFF. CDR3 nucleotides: TGTGCCAGCAGCGTTGCGGGGAACACCGGGGAGCTGTTTTTT.

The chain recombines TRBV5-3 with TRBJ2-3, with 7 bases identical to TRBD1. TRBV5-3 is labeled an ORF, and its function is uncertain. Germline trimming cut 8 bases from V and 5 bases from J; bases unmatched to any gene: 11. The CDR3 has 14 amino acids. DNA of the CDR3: TGTGCCAGCAGCCTTCAGGGGGATGGAGATACGCAGTATTTT. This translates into CASSLQGDGDTQYF.

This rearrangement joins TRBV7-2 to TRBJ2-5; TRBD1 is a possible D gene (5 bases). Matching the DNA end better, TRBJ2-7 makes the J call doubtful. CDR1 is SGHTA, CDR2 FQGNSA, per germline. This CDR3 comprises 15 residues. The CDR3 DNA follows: TGTGCCAGCAGCTTAGACTCAGGGCTTATCTACGAGCAGTACTTC. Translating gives CASSLDSGLIYEQYF.

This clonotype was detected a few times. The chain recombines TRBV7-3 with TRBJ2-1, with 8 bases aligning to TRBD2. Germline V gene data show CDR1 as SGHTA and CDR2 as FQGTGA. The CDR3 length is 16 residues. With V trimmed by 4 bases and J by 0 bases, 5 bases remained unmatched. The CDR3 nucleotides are TGTGCCAGCAGCTCCCAAGCGGGAGTCTCCTACAATGAGCAGTTCTTC. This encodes CASSSQAGVSYNEQFF.